The text below deals with one TCR beta chain. Libraries were prepared by immunoSEQ multiplex PCR; TCRdb keeps only in-frame clonotypes and omits some of them. The table lists more than 110,000 clones. This sample stems from a study of T cell responses to AZD1222 COVID-19 vaccine. V was shortened by 1 base and J by 0 bases, with 9 bases between the two germline ends. The CDR3 length is 16 residues. Germline V lookup: CDR1 MGHRA, CDR2 YSYEKL. This sequence was found in an adult in good health. The chain recombines TRBV4-1 with TRBJ1-4, with D possibly matching TRBD1 (6 bases). The sequenced material came from peripheral blood. CDR3: CASSQADRPTNEKLFF. CDR3 bases: TGCGCCAGCAGCCAAGCGGACAGACCAACTAATGAAAAACTGTTTTTT.